What follows are 7 T cell receptor beta chains derived from one specimen sequenced in a study of blood T cells in healthy people across ages. Sample-barcoded 5' priming and a J-beta primer mix drove a second PCR of roughly 6 to 12 cycles. In TCRdb, the 5' RACE reads were re-called with MiXCR into one record per CDR3 protein. The data hold about 780,000 distinct CDR3 sequences, with about 26% observed a single time. The same data also contributed to another study, on T cells of mothers and their children.

Sequencing was performed on blood. These receptors originate from a boy aged 5-17 years in good health.

The chain uses TRBV12-3 or TRBV12-4 and TRBJ2-3; possible D gene TRBD2, 5 bases. Deletions cut 6 bases from V and 0 bases from J, with 13 bases between. This CDR3 has 15 amino acids. Here the CDR3 DNA reads TGTGCCAGCAGCTCCTGGGAGCGTAGCACAGATACGCAGTATTTT. Translated: CASSSWERSTDTQYF.

V gene TRBV4-1 combines with J gene TRBJ1-4; 8 nucleotides agree with TRBD1. V was clipped by 8 bases and J by 4 bases; unmatched bases: 9. The CDR3 contains 15 residues. The germline CDR1 and CDR2 sequences are MGHRA and YSYEKL. The CDR3 region is CASGPQGAGNEKLFF. The CDR3 region has the DNA TGCGCCAGCGGACCGCAGGGGGCGGGTAATGAAAAACTGTTTTTT.

This clonotype was seen a few times. The chain uses TRBV6-1 and TRBJ2-3, with a tentative D call TRBD2 (6 bases). Germline CDR1 and CDR2: MNHNS and SASEGT. V was pared by 8 bases and J by 0 bases, with 15 bases between. The CDR3 has 15 residues. The chain's CDR3 is CASWRGPGSTDTQYF. The CDR3 coding sequence is TGTGCCAGCTGGCGGGGCCCGGGGAGCACAGATACGCAGTATTTT.

This clonotype was observed a handful of times. The chain recombines TRBV20-1 with TRBJ2-5, with D perhaps matching TRBD1 (6 bases). Germline V CDR1 and CDR2: DFQATT, SNEGSKA (reference sequence). The CDR3 totals 14 residues. V was pared by 6 bases and J by 4 bases, with 18 bases between. The chain's CDR3 is CSAAQGPHGETQYF. The CDR3 bases are TGCAGTGCCGCACAGGGCCCCCATGGAGAGACCCAGTACTTC.

This clonotype came up a few times. This sequence joins TRBV5-1 and TRBJ1-4; the match to TRBD1 covers 12 bases. Trimming at V came to 3 bases and at J to 1 base, leaving 4 bases not matched to a gene. This CDR3 spans 17 amino acids. CDR1 is SGHRS, CDR2 YFSETQ, per germline. The CDR3 bases are TGCGCCAGCAGCTCCGGGACAGGGGGCTTAACTAATGAAAAACTGTTTTTT. This encodes CASSSGTGGLTNEKLFF.

This clonotype was counted ten times or more. The chain couples TRBV12-3 or TRBV12-4 to TRBJ2-3; 9 nucleotides agree with TRBD2. CDR3 size: 15 residues. Trimming at V came to 4 bases and at J to 1 base, leaving 3 bases not matched to a gene. CDR3 sequence: CASSSRTSGTDTQYF. The CDR3 coding sequence is TGTGCCAGCAGTTCCCGGACTAGCGGCACAGATACGCAGTATTTT.

This clonotype was found many times. The chain's CDR3 is CASSFGGNTIYF. In DNA, the CDR3 is TGTGCCAGCAGTTTTGGAGGGAATACCATATATTTT. The chain employs TRBV12-3 or TRBV12-4 and TRBJ1-3; D remains unclear. V dropped 3 bases and J dropped 10 bases, with 10 bases sitting between them. The CDR3 totals 12 residues.